This T cell receptor (beta chain) was documented in a study of OX40 agonist ivuxolimab in advanced cancers. Study-wide results and limits: Some patients without response likewise showed low normalized clonal expansion. Dose levels from 0.1 to 3.0 mg/kg saw CD4+ and CD8+ blood T cells expand clonally by week 6.

The data were produced by immunoSEQ multiplex PCR, yet TCRdb's version contains in-frame clones alone and is incomplete. The top ten clones hold about 2% of a sample with around 60,000 clones, nearly 85% of them seen once. About this clone: What it binds is unknown.

Patients were excluded for autoimmune disease history or systemic immunosuppression. V was pared by 9 bases and J by 1 base, with 9 bases between. CDR1 is LNHDA and CDR2 is SQIVND in the germline V gene (reference sequence). CDR3 length equals 12 residues. The input for sequencing was CD4+ or CD8+ T cells sorted from blood, taken in a trial of the OX40 agonist ivuxolimab. The chain carries TRBV19 and TRBJ1-1; D unresolved. This receptor was identified in an adult with an advanced solid tumor such as melanoma, head and neck, liver or kidney cancer. The CDR3 DNA reads as TGTGCCAGCCGGAGGGAGAACACTGAAGCTTTCTTT. Protein sequence: CASRRENTEAFF.